This T cell receptor beta chain emerged from a study of early T cells in non-severe SARS-CoV-2 infection (dated by TCRdb to the early 2020s). General notes on the study: TCR sequencing used bulk RNA from unsorted whole blood, so alpha and beta chains could not be paired. The study at large found these results: VDJdb matching was skewed toward anti-spike CD8 responses and likely underestimated virus-specific expansions by missing private and CD4 specificities.

From its cysteine to its phenylalanine, the CDR3 spans 13 amino acids. Kept here is only the CDR3 DNA, which spans 39 bases and is read in frame from base 1. V has 5 bases trimmed and J has 9 bases trimmed; junction bases matching no gene number 5. The germline V gene (reference sequence) yields DFQATT for CDR1 and SNEGSKA for CDR2. This clonotype was detected many times. Its cognate antigen has yet to be identified. Nothing much larger sits one base from this clone, and base qualities are not available. The study was a case-control design nested within a healthcare worker cohort in London, UK, with weekly nasopharyngeal swab PCR tests and blood sampling. Healthcare workers were recruited between 23 and 31 March 2020, during the week of the UK lockdown, and were followed weekly for up to about 15 weeks. Library method: 5' RACE. The sequencer was a NextSeq 500. The TCR library protocol attached unique molecular identifiers to individual cDNA molecules to correct for sequencing error and PCR bias. Sequencing covered both TCR alpha and beta chains, and within each sample the abundances of alpha and beta sequences were tightly co-correlated. The source study handled its data this way. Decombinator V4 was used to annotate TCR sequences for V gene, J gene and CDR3. Expanded TCRs were defined as changing significantly between any two time points under a Poisson model with p below 0.0001. TCR abundances were normalised to the total number of TCRs sequenced in each sample and reported as counts per million. MAIT TCRs were defined by TRAV1-2 paired with TRAJ12, TRAJ20 or TRAJ33, and iNKT TCRs by TRAV10 paired with TRAJ18. VDJdb, accessed 1 November 2021, was searched for CMV, EBV and SARS-CoV-2 annotated TCRs, excluding TCRs annotated for multiple antigens. TCRdb reprocessed the public reads (quality trimming at Q25 with fastp, clone calling with MiXCR) and kept in-frame beta chains. One record per CDR3 amino acid sequence lists the most common genes and DNA. V and J calls and clone size were set by TCRdb, not the authors. The sample data list roughly 56,000 distinct CDR3 sequences, and roughly 15% of these were observed just once. About 4% of the sample goes to the ten largest clones.

The chain links TRBV20-1 with TRBJ1-6, and TRBD1 aligns with 9 junction nucleotides. The source material was whole blood, sampled at baseline. The sequence came from an adult who was a healthcare worker with PCR-confirmed SARS-CoV-2 infection or an uninfected control (not recorded which). This receptor carries the CDR3 CSAQGQGGSPLHF. DNA sequence: TGCAGTGCTCAGGGACAGGGCGGTTCACCCCTCCACTTT.